This T cell receptor (beta chain) appears in the sequencing data of a study of blood T cell repertoires in COVID-19. Trimming took off 6 bases at V and 3 bases at J, with 15 bases between the two ends. Germline CDR1 is MNHEY and CDR2 is SVGAGI. The CDR3 runs to 15 residues. Authors' data handling: Estimation of nucleated cell counts relied on the amplification of reference gene primers. Generated by immunoSEQ multiplex PCR, the TCRdb table keeps only in-frame clones and is missing some. The V and J calls and clone size come from that table; D and trimming were worked out from the DNA. This sample has approximately 47,000 clones, with 86% found just once.

V gene TRBV6-5 combines with J gene TRBJ1-5; D gene unclear. The source is a woman aged 80 or over with COVID-19, enrolled during active disease. The sequencing input was peripheral blood. CDR3 sequence: CASSKVYSSNQPQHF. The CDR3 region has the DNA TGTGCCAGCAGCAAAGTCTACAGCTCCAATCAGCCCCAGCATTTT.